This T cell receptor (beta chain) originates from a study of CD8+ T cells in alopecia areata. The authors extracted RNA and reverse transcribed it into cDNA as the sequencing template. Method: immunoSEQ multiplex PCR; TCRdb's copy keeps in-frame clones and lacks some. The sample has hundreds of thousands of clones; roughly 60% are singletons. This CDR3 spans 16 amino acids. Trimming left V 4 bases short and J 10 bases short, with 22 bases between. Germline lookup yields CDR1 MGHRA and CDR2 YSYEKL. The treatment is: oral pan-JAK inhibitor, 5-10 mg twice daily. The chain is built from TRBV4-1 and TRBJ1-4, with a tentative D call TRBD1 (6 bases). This clonotype was sampled from a human donor with alopecia areata. The sample here was CD4+ T cells sorted from blood, taken around week 54, from a patient treated with tofacitinib. DNA for the CDR3: TGCGCCAGCAGCCGCCCCATGACAGGCGGTGTGGGAAAACTGTTTTTT. It encodes CASSRPMTGGVGKLFF.